Described below is a single T cell receptor beta chain sequence and its context. What it recognizes is unknown. A read error may account for a junction end that differs from germline. This entry comes from a study of shared clonotypes between healthy human individuals. Overall study context: Serving as donors were two women and three men, whose ages spanned 18 to 49.

As defined, naive CD8 cells were CD45RO-negative and positively selected for CCR7, with terminally differentiated effector memory CD45RA+ cells excluded. Findings and caveats of the study: Several donors held around 5% of naive CD4 clonotypes in common.

This CDR3 spans 13 amino acids. Per the germline V gene, CDR1 is SSHAT and CDR2 is FNYEAQ (reference sequence). Produced via immunoSEQ multiplex PCR; TCRdb's table is partial and in-frame only. The table has 2 million or so clones, less than 95% seen once; the top ten hold 0.9% to 1.3%. The V call is TRBV7-7, the J call TRBJ1-1, with D possibly TRBD1 on 5 matching bases. The sequenced sample was naive CD8+ T cells sorted from blood. This TCR was sampled from a young man in good health. The DNA for the CDR3 is TGTGCTAGCAGCTCGAGGGTCGGGGCCGAAGCTTTCTTT. This gives the protein CASSSRVGAEAFF.